Below are 27 T cell receptor beta chains sequenced from a single sample in a study of blood T cell repertoires in COVID-19. Generated by immunoSEQ multiplex PCR, the TCRdb table keeps only in-frame clones and is missing some. The sample has around 270,000 clones; about 88% are singletons. Sequenced sample: peripheral blood. The receptor source for this set is a man aged 60 to 75 who had recovered from COVID-19.

V usage is TRBV27 and J usage is TRBJ1-5, with a possible D match to TRBD1 (5 bases). CDR3 length: 16 residues. Trimming left V 5 bases short and J 7 bases short, with 21 bases between. The germline CDR1 and CDR2 sequences are MNHEY and SMNVEV (reference sequence). The DNA for the CDR3 is TGTGCCAGCAGTGAGACCGGGACTGCCGTCAACCAGCCCCAGCATTTT. Protein sequence: CASSETGTAVNQPQHF.

This clone was counted between two and nine times. The rearrangement links TRBV3-1 (or the pseudogene TRBV3-2) to TRBJ1-2; D is possibly TRBD1 (6 bases). V was pared by 4 bases and J by 6 bases, with 9 bases between. Germline V gene lookup returns CDR1 LGHDT and CDR2 YNNKEL (reference sequence). This CDR3 is 12 amino acids long. The CDR3 loop is CASSLGQNGYTF. The CDR3 nucleotides read TGTGCCAGCAGCCTTGGACAGAATGGCTACACCTTC.

The chain links TRBV10-2 to TRBJ2-3; 11 nucleotides align to TRBD2. CDR1 is WSHSY and CDR2 is SAAADI in the germline V gene. V lost 7 bases and J lost 4; bases outside the gene matches: 1. The CDR3 sequence is 13 residues long. CDR3 sequence (DNA): TGCGCCAGCATAGCGGGGGGGGCAGATACGCAGTATTTT. It translates to CASIAGGADTQYF.

The rearrangement links TRBV27 to TRBJ2-2, with 9 bases lining up with TRBD1. This CDR3 contains 17 residues. Germline CDR1 reads MNHEY; CDR2 reads SMNVEV (reference sequence). Trimming removed 6 bases from V and 2 bases from J; junction bases left unmatched: 10. CDR3 DNA sequence: TGTGCCAGCAGATTCTCTCCGGGACAGGGTAACACCGGGGAGCTGTTTTTT. This encodes CASRFSPGQGNTGELFF.

This clone occurred once. Other DNA sequences in this sample translate to the same CDR3. The chain links TRBV5-1 to TRBJ2-3; D might be TRBD1 (5 bases). V was cut by 2 bases and J by 1 base, with 5 bases left in between. Germline V lookup: CDR1 SGHRS, CDR2 YFSETQ. This CDR3 is built from 13 residues. The CDR3 here is CASSLQGTDTQYF. For the CDR3, the DNA is TGCGCCAGCAGCTTACAGGGCACAGATACGCAGTATTTT. Combining the CDR3 with reference TRBV5-1 and TRBJ2-3 gives the whole variable domain KAGVTQTPRYLIKTRGQQVTLSCSPISGHRSVSWYQQTPGQGLQFLFEYFSETQRNKGNFPGRFSGRQFSNSRSEMNVSTLELGDSALYLCASSLQGTDTQYFGPGTRLTVL.

This clone is a singleton in its sample. The rearrangement links TRBV7-3 to TRBJ2-3; a weak D match, TRBD1 (6 bases). Germline V gene sequence: CDR1 SGHTA, CDR2 FQGTGA. The CDR3 spans 16 residues. The germline V and J ends were trimmed by 0 bases and 2 bases, with 12 bases remaining between them. The CDR3 region has the DNA TGTGCCAGCAGCTTAACGGGCAGGGGTACCACAGATACGCAGTATTTT. As protein: CASSLTGRGTTDTQYF. Full variable domain (remainder filled in from reference TRBV7-3 and TRBJ2-3): GAGVSQTPSNKVTEKGKYVELRCDPISGHTALYWYRQSLGQGPEFLIYFQGTGAADDSGLPNDRFFAVRPEGSVSTLKIQRTERGDSAVYLCASSLTGRGTTDTQYFGPGTRLTVL.

The chain is built from TRBV2 and TRBJ1-5, with 10 nucleotides matching TRBD1. J lost 3 bases, V lost 6 bases, and 2 bases had no gene match. The CDR3 spans 14 residues. Germline V gives CDR1 SNHLY, CDR2 FYNNEI. CDR3 nucleotides: TGTGCCAGCAGGGGACAGGGGTACAATCAGCCCCAGCATTTT. Translation: CASRGQGYNQPQHF.

V is TRBV6-2 or TRBV6-3 and J is TRBJ1-5; the match to TRBD1 covers 10 bases. Germline V gene lookup returns CDR1 MNHEY and CDR2 SVGEGT. The CDR3 length is 17 residues. V shed 1 base and J 5 bases; nucleotides not matched to a gene: 8. CDR3 sequence: CASSYFAGQGSYQPQHF. DNA of the CDR3: TGTGCCAGCAGTTACTTTGCGGGACAGGGGTCGTATCAGCCCCAGCATTTT.

The J gene is TRBJ2-1, the V gene TRBV13; D gene unclear. The CDR3 covers 12 residues. Trimming took 3 bases from V and 8 from J, leaving 8 bases between them. Germline loops: CDR1 PRHDT, CDR2 FYEKMQ (reference sequence). CDR3 sequence (DNA): TGTGCCAGCAGCTTCCTGGCCCATGAGCAGTTCTTC. Translation gives CASSFLAHEQFF. The full variable domain, rest sourced from reference TRBV13 and TRBJ2-1, is AAGVIQSPRHLIKEKRETATLKCYPIPRHDTVYWYQQGPGQDPQFLISFYEKMQSDKGSIPDRFSAQQFSDYHSELNMSSLELGDSALYFCASSFLAHEQFFGPGTRLTVL.

The gene calls are TRBV29-1 and TRBJ2-2; 7 bases fit TRBD1. With V trimmed by 7 bases and J by 7 bases, 9 bases remained unmatched. The CDR3 has 13 residues. Germline-derived CDR1 and CDR2 are SQVTM and ANQGSEA. The DNA for the CDR3 is TGCAGCGCCGGGACAGCCCCATTCGGGGAGCTGTTTTTT. This sequence encodes CSAGTAPFGELFF.

This clone was recorded only once. The J gene is TRBJ1-1, the V gene TRBV7-8; 7 bases agree with TRBD1. Germline V CDR1 and CDR2: SGHVS, FQNEAQ. After removal of 5 bases from V and 4 bases from J, the junction contained 10 bases not matched to a gene. The CDR3 contains 15 residues. The CDR3 reads CASSAPDRVSTEAFF. As DNA, the CDR3 is TGTGCCAGCAGCGCCCCAGACAGGGTGTCCACTGAAGCTTTCTTT.

In its sample, this clone was seen once. The V gene is TRBV28, the J gene TRBJ1-2; 8 nucleotides match TRBD1. The V and J ends lost 6 bases and 8 bases, in that order; junction bases with no gene match: 8. Germline values: CDR1 MDHEN, CDR2 SYDVKM. The CDR3 is made up of 13 amino acids. The CDR3 loop is CASRSDRVGGYTF. The CDR3 nucleotides are TGTGCCAGCAGATCGGACAGGGTAGGCGGCTACACCTTC.

The chain carries TRBV27 and TRBJ1-2; tentatively, D is TRBD1 (6 bases). Between the trimmed V and J ends, which lost 6 bases and 6 bases, there was a span of 20 bases. The V gene's germline CDR1 is MNHEY and CDR2 SMNVEV (reference sequence). The CDR3 totals 15 residues. The CDR3 DNA sequence: TGTGCCAGCAGCCCCCGTGCCAGGGGAGTGAATGGCTACACCTTC. This gives the protein CASSPRARGVNGYTF.

Concerning this clone itself: The identical CDR3 is also encoded by other nucleotide sequences in the sample. V gene TRBV4-1 combines with J gene TRBJ2-3; the match to TRBD2 covers 7 bases. CDR1 is MGHRA and CDR2 is YSYEKL in the germline V gene. The CDR3 is made up of 16 amino acids. Losses at the gene ends were 0 bases for V and 0 bases for J; bases not matched to a gene: 3. CDR3 bases: TGCGCCAGCAGCCAAGAGGTGGGGGGGAGCACAGATACGCAGTATTTT. Protein sequence: CASSQEVGGSTDTQYF.

V gene TRBV27 combines with J gene TRBJ1-1; D is unclear. Trimming left V 6 bases short and J 0 bases short, with 14 bases between. This CDR3 is 15 amino acids long. The V gene's germline CDR1 is MNHEY and CDR2 SMNVEV (reference sequence). CDR3 in DNA: TGTGCCAGCAGGCGGGCGGGAATAATGAACACTGAAGCTTTCTTT. This encodes CASRRAGIMNTEAFF.

This clone was picked up a small number of times. V usage is TRBV11-2 and J usage is TRBJ1-1, with a weak D call TRBD1 (5 bases). The CDR3 runs 13 residues. V was trimmed by 0 bases and J by 3 bases, leaving 5 bases between them. Germline-derived CDR1 and CDR2 are SGHAT and FQNNGV. The CDR3 spells CASSLDRDTEAFF. CDR3 coding DNA: TGTGCCAGCAGCTTAGACAGGGACACTGAAGCTTTCTTT.

The chain joins TRBV4-2 to TRBJ1-4; D remains ambiguous. Trimming shortened V by 1 base and J by 2 bases, and 14 bases separated the two germline ends. The CDR3 extends over 17 amino acids. Per the germline V gene, CDR1 is LGHNA and CDR2 is YNFKEQ. CDR3 in amino acids: CASSQAGGFTTNEKLFF. DNA of the CDR3: TGTGCCAGCAGCCAAGCGGGAGGGTTTACGACTAATGAAAAACTGTTTTTT.

This CDR3 reads CASSYDRPASGNTIYF. The CDR3 nucleotides read TGCGCCAGCAGTTATGACAGGCCAGCCTCTGGAAACACCATATATTTT. The genes are TRBV5-1 and TRBJ1-3; TRBD1 is a possible D gene (6 bases). V dropped 5 bases and J dropped 0 bases, with 15 bases sitting between them. CDR1 is SGHRS, CDR2 YFSETQ, per germline. The CDR3 runs to 16 residues. The full variable domain, with the rest looked up from reference TRBV5-1 and TRBJ1-3, is KAGVTQTPRYLIKTRGQQVTLSCSPISGHRSVSWYQQTPGQGLQFLFEYFSETQRNKGNFPGRFSGRQFSNSRSEMNVSTLELGDSALYLCASSYDRPASGNTIYFGEGSWLTVV.

This clone appeared once. The chain combines TRBV30 with TRBJ1-5; D remains ambiguous. Germline V CDR1 and CDR2: GTSNPN, SVGIG (reference sequence). This CDR3 spans 14 amino acids. Trimming left V 8 bases short and J 1 base short, with 15 bases between. DNA for the CDR3: TGTGCCGGGGAGCGGGTTAGGAGCAATCAGCCCCAGCATTTT. Amino acid sequence: CAGERVRSNQPQHF.

The chain is built from TRBV7-3 and TRBJ1-5; 8 bases map to TRBD1. Trimming cost V 3 bases and J 3 bases; bases outside gene matches: 4. The V gene's germline CDR1 is SGHTA and CDR2 FQGTGA. CDR3 size: 15 residues. CDR3 DNA sequence: TGTGCCAGCAGCTTGAACAGGGGGGACAATCAGCCCCAGCATTTT. It codes for CASSLNRGDNQPQHF.

The chain carries TRBV5-1 and TRBJ2-5; D possibly corresponds to TRBD2 (6 bases). The CDR3 loop spans 14 amino acids. Germline V gene lookup returns CDR1 SGHRS and CDR2 YFSETQ. The ends were cut back, 1 base at V and 5 bases at J, with 12 bases in the middle. The CDR3 loop is CASSLQRRAETQYF. DNA of the CDR3: TGCGCCAGCAGCTTGCAGCGGAGGGCGGAGACCCAGTACTTC.

The chain uses TRBV18 and TRBJ1-2, with D perhaps TRBD1 (6 bases). CDR3 length: 12 residues. Germline assignment: CDR1 KGHSH and CDR2 LQKENI. Trimming took 3 bases from V and 9 from J, leaving 11 bases between them. The CDR3, as DNA: TGTGCCAGCTCACCTGAACAGGGACGCTACACCTTC. Translation: CASSPEQGRYTF. The full variable domain, completed using reference TRBV18 and TRBJ1-2, is NAGVMQNPRHLVRRRGQEARLRCSPMKGHSHVYWYRQLPEEGLKFMVYLQKENIIDESGMPKERFSAEFPKEGPSILRIQQVVRGDSAAYFCASSPEQGRYTFGSGTRLTVV.

This clone has more than one count but fewer than ten. The rearrangement uses TRBV6-5 and TRBJ1-1; D is uncertain. This CDR3 is built from 15 residues. Germline V gives CDR1 MNHEY, CDR2 SVGAGI. Trimming removed 2 bases at V and 0 bases at J, with 10 bases between. Here the CDR3 DNA reads TGTGCCAGCAGTTACACACCTACTATGAACACTGAAGCTTTCTTT. Its translation: CASSYTPTMNTEAFF.

The CDR3 sequence: CASSVASGGLVGSRNTGELFF. CDR3 in DNA: TGTGCCAGCAGCGTCGCTAGCGGGGGGTTGGTTGGTTCCCGCAACACCGGGGAGCTGTTTTTT. This chain uses TRBV9 with TRBJ2-2, with 11 positions matching TRBD2. With 2 bases clipped from V and 2 bases from J, the junction kept 17 bases outside the gene matches. The CDR3 is 21 residues long. In germline, CDR1 is SGDLS, CDR2 YYNGEE.

This chain uses TRBV7-3 with TRBJ2-2; 7 bases align to TRBD2. J lost 0 bases, V lost 1 base, and 5 bases had no gene match. This CDR3 is built from 17 residues. In germline, CDR1 is SGHTA, CDR2 FQGTGA. CDR3: CASSLSAGEANTGELFF. The CDR3 region has the DNA TGTGCCAGCAGCTTAAGCGCGGGGGAAGCGAACACCGGGGAGCTGTTTTTT.

The V gene is TRBV19, the J gene TRBJ2-3, with TRBD2 identical over 11 bases. The CDR3 covers 16 residues. Per the germline V gene, CDR1 is LNHDA and CDR2 is SQIVND (reference sequence). V shed 3 bases, J shed 6 bases, and the junction held 8 bases outside the gene matches. The CDR3 DNA is TGTGCCAGTAGTATCGGTAGCGGGGGGGCCGTGGATACGCAGTATTTT. Translated: CASSIGSGGAVDTQYF.

This clone showed up just once. CDR3 nucleotides: TGTGCCAGCATCCCCCCAGGGGCTATCTCCTACAATGAGCAGTTCTTC. The encoded protein is CASIPPGAISYNEQFF. This rearrangement joins TRBV7-8 to TRBJ2-1; a possible D gene is TRBD1 (6 bases). V dropped 7 bases and J dropped 0 bases, with 16 bases sitting between them. Germline assignment: CDR1 SGHVS and CDR2 FQNEAQ. The CDR3 loop spans 16 amino acids.